Shown below are 6 T cell receptor beta chains from a single sample sequenced in a study of blood T cell repertoires in COVID-19. Some clones are missing from TCRdb's copy, which holds only in-frame ones; the method was immunoSEQ multiplex PCR. The sample yields over 150,000 clones, more than 70% seen once. Sequenced: peripheral blood. These receptor sequences come from a woman aged 80 or over with active or convalescent COVID-19.

The gene calls are TRBV20-1 and TRBJ1-1, with D unresolved. The germline CDR1 and CDR2 sequences are DFQATT and SNEGSKA (reference sequence). Trimming pared 5 bases from V and 10 bases from J, leaving 8 bases between. The CDR3 runs 9 residues. The CDR3 nucleotides are TGCAGTGCTGGCCTTGGAGCTTTCTTT. Protein sequence: CSAGLGAFF.

The chain couples TRBV6-6 to TRBJ1-2; the D is unclear. The V end was cut by 2 bases, the J end by 8 bases, with 6 bases between. Per germline, CDR1 MNHNY and CDR2 SVGAGI (reference sequence). This CDR3 is 11 amino acids long. The CDR3 region has the DNA TGTGCCAGCAGTTACGGAGGGGGCTACACCTTC. Amino acid sequence: CASSYGGGYTF.

The chain couples TRBV20-1 to TRBJ1-3; D is unresolved. The CDR3 covers 16 residues. Trimming took 3 bases from V and 0 from J, leaving 15 bases between them. Germline V lookup: CDR1 DFQATT, CDR2 SNEGSKA (reference sequence). CDR3: CSASRPGRNSGNTIYF. CDR3 coding DNA: TGCAGTGCTAGTCGCCCAGGCCGAAACTCTGGAAACACCATATATTTT.

This clone was seen just once. For the CDR3, the DNA is TGTGCCAGTAGTACGACAGGGACTGGGGCCAACGTCCTGACTTTC. It yields the protein CASSTTGTGANVLTF. The rearrangement uses TRBV19 and TRBJ2-6; 7 nucleotides line up with TRBD1. CDR1 and CDR2 from the germline V gene are LNHDA and SQIVND (reference sequence). With V trimmed by 4 bases and J by 2 bases, 2 bases remained unmatched. This CDR3 is built from 15 residues. Full variable domain (outside the CDR3, taken from reference TRBV19 and TRBJ2-6): DGGITQSPKYLFRKEGQNVTLSCEQNLNHDAMYWYRQDPGQGLRLIYYSQIVNDFQKGDIAEGYSVSREKKESFPLTVTSAQKNPTAFYLCASSTTGTGANVLTFGAGSRLTVL.

In its sample, this clone was seen many times. V gene TRBV6-2 or TRBV6-3 combines with J gene TRBJ2-3; possibly TRBD1 for D (6 bases). Germline CDR1 MNHEY, CDR2 SVGEGT. The CDR3 contains 15 residues. V was shortened by 2 bases and J by 0 bases, with 9 bases between the two germline ends. CDR3 DNA sequence: TGTGCCAGCAGTTACGTGGGGGCTAGCACAGATACGCAGTATTTT. Amino acids: CASSYVGASTDTQYF.

The J gene is TRBJ2-1, the V gene TRBV9; the match to TRBD1 covers 7 bases. This CDR3 is built from 15 residues. The germline gives CDR1 SGDLS, CDR2 YYNGEE. With 2 bases clipped from V and 3 bases from J, the junction kept 5 bases outside the gene matches. Written as DNA, the CDR3 is TGTGCCAGCAGCGTCAGGGGACAGAGCTACAATGAGCAGTTCTTC. It yields the protein CASSVRGQSYNEQFF.